The clone carrying this TCR beta chain came up many times. Antigen unknown. The sample comes from a study of Graves' ophthalmopathy and Graves' hyperthyroidism. Whole-study results and caveats: The model predicted progression of ophthalmopathy with a sensitivity of roughly 70%, and its specificity was about 76%. A classifier, a 13-signature model, separated ophthalmopathy from stable hyperthyroidism with more than 85% sensitivity and approximately 81% specificity.

Hyperthyroidism patients had new diagnoses, durations under 2 months, and ages of 18 to 65. The authors isolated PBMCs from around 10 ml of fresh peripheral blood. Beta-chain TCR CDR3 regions were amplified from RNA transcripts. A first-round RT-PCR used HTBI primers, followed by a second-round multiplex PCR. TCRdb used MiXCR to reprocess the multiplex PCR reads, holding one entry per CDR3 protein. Altogether 400,000 to 450,000 distinct CDR3 sequences are present, roughly 21% being singletons, with the ten largest covering 3%. The sample taken for sequencing was peripheral blood. The clonotype originates from a young woman with stable Graves' hyperthyroidism.

The CDR3: CASSLDEAFF. CDR3 DNA sequence: TGTGCCAGCAGCTTGGACGAAGCTTTCTTT. This rearrangement joins TRBV13 to TRBJ1-1; unclear D gene. The V and J ends lost 3 bases and 8 bases respectively, with 4 bases between them. This CDR3 spans 10 amino acids. Germline V gene data show CDR1 as PRHDT and CDR2 as FYEKMQ (reference sequence).